This entry lists 14 T cell receptor beta chains sequenced from one sample in a study of CD8 T cells in Susac syndrome. After extraction with the RNeasy kit, roughly 0.45 to 1 ug of the RNA was reverse transcribed using random hexamers. Using its own MiXCR run on the immunoSEQ multiplex PCR reads, TCRdb lists one record per CDR3 protein. The table lists 65,000 to 90,000 distinct CDR3 sequences, 85% to 95% of them singletons. Sequencing was done on a sample of CD8+ T cells from PBMCs. These receptors came from a human donor with multiple sclerosis.

This rearrangement joins TRBV27 to TRBJ2-1; 11 bases are a match to TRBD2. In germline, CDR1 is MNHEY, CDR2 SMNVEV (reference sequence). Unmatched junction bases numbered 5, after V lost 2 bases and J lost 5 bases. This CDR3 is built from 16 residues. Here the CDR3 DNA reads TGTGCCAGCAGTTTAGTTACTAGCGGGGGTCACAATGAGCAGTTCTTC. It encodes CASSLVTSGGHNEQFF.

The gene calls are TRBV6-2 or TRBV6-3 and TRBJ1-5, with 10 bases lining up with TRBD1. The germline CDR1 and CDR2 sequences are MNHEY and SVGEGT. V was clipped by 2 bases and J by 3 bases; unmatched bases: 7. This CDR3 is built from 17 residues. The CDR3 nucleotides are TGTGCCAGCAGTTACCTCCGGGACAGGGGTTCCAATCAGCCCCAGCATTTT. Residues: CASSYLRDRGSNQPQHF.

This CDR3 reads CASSVSGSSYNEQFF. In DNA, the CDR3 is TGTGCCAGCAGTGTGAGCGGGAGCTCCTACAATGAGCAGTTCTTC. The V gene is TRBV12-3 or TRBV12-4, the J gene TRBJ2-1; 8 bases match TRBD2. The J segment lost 0 bases and the V segment lost 5 bases, leaving 3 bases of the junction unmatched. The CDR3 has 15 amino acids.

This clonotype was seen a single time. The V and J genes are TRBV30 and TRBJ2-3, with 16 bases lining up with TRBD2. V shed 3 bases, J shed 4 bases, and the junction held 13 bases outside the gene matches. The V gene's germline CDR1 is GTSNPN and CDR2 SVGIG (reference sequence). This CDR3 comprises 19 residues. The CDR3 region is CAWSPEGLAGGPLPDTQYF. The CDR3 nucleotides are TGTGCCTGGAGCCCCGAGGGACTAGCGGGGGGGCCTTTGCCAGATACGCAGTATTTT.

This chain links TRBV11-2 with TRBJ2-5, with TRBD1 matching 7 bases. Germline V CDR1 and CDR2: SGHAT, FQNNGV. CDR3 size: 14 residues. After removal of 5 bases from V and 5 bases from J, the junction contained 8 bases not matched to a gene. In DNA, the CDR3 is TGTGCCAGCAGCCCAGTGTACAGGGGCGAGACCCAGTACTTC. Its translation: CASSPVYRGETQYF.

The genes are TRBV6-1 and TRBJ2-7, with unresolved D. CDR3 size: 13 residues. Germline-derived CDR1 and CDR2 are MNHNS and SASEGT. V gave up 8 bases and J gave up 3 bases, with 14 bases separating them. The CDR3 DNA is TGTGCCAGCTCCCCCTTGGGCGGCTACGAGCAGTACTTC. Its translation is CASSPLGGYEQYF.

In its sample, this clonotype was seen once. The rearrangement links TRBV7-9 to TRBJ2-7, with 7 bases aligning to TRBD2. J was trimmed by 6 bases and V by 5 bases; bases with no gene match: 4. CDR1 is SEHNR and CDR2 is FQNEAQ in the germline V gene (reference sequence). The CDR3 covers 12 residues. The CDR3 loop is CASSELAIEQYF. DNA of the CDR3: TGTGCCAGCAGCGAACTAGCGATCGAGCAGTACTTC.

The chain uses TRBV7-9 and TRBJ1-2; no reliable D call. CDR3 length equals 15 residues. Germline values: CDR1 SEHNR, CDR2 FQNEAQ (reference sequence). The germline V and J ends were trimmed by 4 bases and 4 bases, with 16 bases remaining between them. CDR3 residues: CASSSTGLSGYGYTF. The CDR3 DNA is TGTGCCAGCAGCTCAACGGGCCTCTCCGGCTATGGCTACACCTTC.

The gene calls are TRBV5-4 and TRBJ2-1, with D perhaps given as TRBD1 or TRBD2 (5 bases each). V lost 4 bases and J 0 bases, leaving 5 bases between the germline ends. The CDR3 is 13 residues long. Germline V CDR1 and CDR2: SGHNT, YYREEE (reference sequence). CDR3 nucleotide sequence: TGTGCCAGCAGCGGGGGCTCCTACAATGAGCAGTTCTTC. Its translation is CASSGGSYNEQFF.

The genes are TRBV7-3 and TRBJ2-5; 7 bases are shared with TRBD1. The CDR3 totals 14 residues. Per germline, CDR1 SGHTA and CDR2 FQGTGA. J gave up 3 bases and V 4 bases, and 5 bases lay outside the gene matches. CDR3 nucleotides: TGTGCCAGCAGCTCTCTCGGGACAGAAGAGACCCAGTACTTC. Protein: CASSSLGTEETQYF.

The chain employs TRBV15 and TRBJ2-5; 9 nucleotides align to TRBD1. The length of the CDR3 is 14 residues. The J segment lost 6 bases and the V segment lost 8 bases, leaving 10 bases of the junction unmatched. Looked up from germline, CDR1 is LNHNV and CDR2 is YYDKDF (reference sequence). The chain's CDR3 is CATRRDRAEKTQYF. For the CDR3, the DNA is TGTGCCACCCGCCGGGACAGGGCGGAAAAGACCCAGTACTTC.

Here the CDR3 DNA reads TGCGCCAGCAGGCTTATCGACACTGAAGCTTTCTTT. Residues: CASRLIDTEAFF. The chain recombines TRBV5-1 with TRBJ1-1; D unresolved. The CDR3 has 12 residues. Between the trimmed V and J ends, which lost 5 bases and 3 bases, there was a span of 8 bases. Germline V lookup: CDR1 SGHRS, CDR2 YFSETQ.

The chain carries TRBV29-1 and TRBJ1-4, with D perhaps TRBD1 (6 bases). The V and J ends lost 0 bases and 5 bases respectively, with 13 bases between them. The CDR3 is 15 residues long. Germline values: CDR1 SQVTM, CDR2 ANQGSEA. In DNA, the CDR3 is TGCAGCGTTGAAGATCCTACACAGGGAAATGAAAAACTGTTTTTT. Residues: CSVEDPTQGNEKLFF.

The chain uses TRBV30 and TRBJ2-1; 15 positions match TRBD2. The CDR3 is 17 amino acids. Looked up from germline, CDR1 is GTSNPN and CDR2 is SVGIG (reference sequence). V shed 2 bases, J shed 6 bases, and the junction held 8 bases outside the gene matches. The CDR3: CAWSRPTGLAGGNEQFF. CDR3 coding DNA: TGTGCCTGGAGTCGGCCCACGGGACTAGCGGGAGGCAATGAGCAGTTCTTC.